This T cell receptor (beta chain) comes out of a study of blood T cell repertoires in COVID-19. Study summary: Acute and convalescent COVID-19 specimens originated in the United States, Italy and Spain. PBMCs, B-cell-depleted T cells, or T cells provided the cDNA or gDNA that made up the material.

Original data processing: Counts of nucleated cells, estimated from reference gene primer amplification, were obtained. Only in-frame clones appear in the TCRdb table, and some are missing; sequencing was by immunoSEQ multiplex PCR. D and trimming come from the DNA, and the V and J calls and clone size come from that table. The sample has some 380,000 clones, almost 90% seen once. Trimming cost V 0 bases and J 4 bases, with 6 bases left between them. The V gene's germline CDR1 is SGHRS and CDR2 YFSETQ. CDR3 length: 13 amino acids. The chain is built from TRBV5-1 and TRBJ2-3; D not certain. Sequencing was done on a sample of peripheral blood. This clonotype was sampled from a man between 18 and 29 years old with active or convalescent COVID-19. CDR3 protein: CASSLAFADTQYF. The CDR3 DNA reads as TGCGCCAGCAGCTTGGCTTTCGCAGATACGCAGTATTTT.